A selection of T cell receptor beta chains follows, all from one sample in a study of blood T cells in healthy people across ages. Using its own MiXCR run on the 5' RACE reads, TCRdb lists one record per CDR3 protein. This table has 800,000 to 1,000,000 distinct CDR3 sequences, about 48% appearing once. The sequencing sample was made of blood. Source of these receptors: a man aged 25-40 years in good health. Both conserved end residues are part of each CDR3. A D gene is named only where the DNA matches it firmly. Expanded clones are given a class, and other clones once, few, many or no size at all.

many	TRBV4-1	TRBJ2-7	.	TGCGCCAGCAGCCAAGGCGACAGATTCTACGAGCAGTACTTC	CASSQGDRFYEQYF
.	TRBV7-7	TRBJ2-3	.	TGTGCCAGCAGCCCCCTGGGACTCGCGCGCACAGATACGCAGTATTTT	CASSPLGLARTDTQYF
.	TRBV7-9	TRBJ2-4	TRBD2	TGTGCCAGCAGCTCATCCGGGACTAGCGGGGGGTCTGGGCAGTACTTC	CASSSSGTSGGSGQYF
few	TRBV28	TRBJ2-7	.	TGTGCCAGCAGTGATTTTGGGGACATTGCCTACGAGCAGTACTTC	CASSDFGDIAYEQYF
.	TRBV7-2	TRBJ2-7	TRBD2	TGTGCCAGCAGCTTAATGGTGGCGGGGGGTTCCGAGCAGTACTTC	CASSLMVAGGSEQYF
few	TRBV25-1	TRBJ2-5	.	TGTGCCAGCAGAGGACGGAAAGAGACCCAGTACTTC	CASRGRKETQYF
.	TRBV5-6	TRBJ2-7	TRBD1	TGTGCCAGCAGCGGGACAGGGGCTTCACCCGACGAGCAGTACTTC	CASSGTGASPDEQYF
few	TRBV5-5	TRBJ2-6	.	TGTGCCAGCAGCCCGCAGGCCTTACTCCTGGCTGGGGCCAACGTCCTGACTTTC	CASSPQALLLAGANVLTF
.	TRBV29-1	TRBJ2-7	.	TGCAGCGGTGGTGGGGCGAGCTCCTACGAGCAGTACTTC	CSGGGASSYEQYF
few	TRBV12-3/TRBV12-4	TRBJ1-4	.	TGTGCCAGCAGTGAGCAGACCCGGACTAATGAAAAACTGTTTTTT	CASSEQTRTNEKLFF
.	TRBV10-3	TRBJ2-1	TRBD1	TGTGCCATCAGAAGGGACAGGGGGCTCGATGAGCAGTTCTTC	CAIRRDRGLDEQFF
.	TRBV28	TRBJ2-7	TRBD1	TGTGCCAGCAGTAGACCGGGACAGGGTCGTATCGAGCAGTACTTC	CASSRPGQGRIEQYF
.	TRBV13	TRBJ2-7	TRBD2	TGTGCCAGCAGCTTAGAACTAGCGGGGTCCTACGAGCAGTACTTC	CASSLELAGSYEQYF
.	TRBV29-1	TRBJ2-5	.	TGCAGCGTTTTACAGGGTTTGAGGGGAGAGACCCAGTACTTC	CSVLQGLRGETQYF
.	TRBV28	TRBJ1-1	TRBD1	TGTGCCAGTCCCCGGGACAGGGGTGGAACTGAAGCTTTCTTT	CASPRDRGGTEAFF
.	TRBV6-2/TRBV6-3	TRBJ1-6	.	TGTGCCAGCACGTCAGGAGTAACCTATAATTCACCCCTCCACTTT	CASTSGVTYNSPLHF
.	TRBV4-3	TRBJ2-1	TRBD2	TGCGCCAGCAGCCAAGAGGTGACTAGCGACAATGAGCAGTTCTTC	CASSQEVTSDNEQFF
.	TRBV11-2	TRBJ2-7	.	TGTGCCAGCAGCTTAGATCGTAGGGTTTTCTACGAGCAGTACTTC	CASSLDRRVFYEQYF
many	TRBV11-3	TRBJ2-5	.	TGTGCCAGCAGCCCGGACCCGAGCGGCGCCCAGTACTTC	CASSPDPSGAQYF
.	TRBV4-1	TRBJ2-5	.	TGCGCCAGCAGCCAAGAGGCTAGCGATCCCGTAGAGACCCAGTACTTC	CASSQEASDPVETQYF
many	TRBV7-9	TRBJ1-2	.	TGTGCCAGCAGCTCAAGTGGGGTTGACTATGGCTACACCTTC	CASSSSGVDYGYTF
.	TRBV7-8	TRBJ1-5	TRBD1	TGTGCCAGCAGACAGGGGACGATTGGGCAGCCCCAGCATTTT	CASRQGTIGQPQHF
few	TRBV6-5	TRBJ2-1	TRBD1	TGTGCCAGCAGATTAGGGACAGGGGTCGAAAATGAGCAGTTCTTC	CASRLGTGVENEQFF
few	TRBV5-6	TRBJ1-2	.	TGTGCCAGCAGCTTCGGGTCTACGGGAGTCTATGGCTACACCTTC	CASSFGSTGVYGYTF
.	TRBV28	TRBJ2-5	.	TGTGCCAGCAGTGTGACGGTCCAAGAGACCCAGTACTTC	CASSVTVQETQYF
.	TRBV7-2	TRBJ2-1	TRBD2	TGTGCCAGCAGCCGTGCCGGGACTAGCGGTAGTGTCGCCTACAATGAGCAGTTCTTC	CASSRAGTSGSVAYNEQFF
.	TRBV7-8	TRBJ1-5	TRBD1	TGTGCCAGCAGCACCTCTACAGGGGAGAGCAATCAGCCCCAGCATTTT	CASSTSTGESNQPQHF
once	TRBV4-3	TRBJ2-2	TRBD2	TGCGCCAGCAGCCCGCGGGCTAGCGGGTACTCGAACACCGGGGAGCTGTTTTTT	CASSPRASGYSNTGELFF
once	TRBV28	TRBJ2-7	TRBD2	TGTGCCAGCAGTGTATCCGGGGGGAACGAGCAGTACTTC	CASSVSGGNEQYF